These T cell receptor beta chains were read from a single sample in a study of cytomegalovirus exposure and HLA in healthy donors. Measured with immunoSEQ multiplex PCR; TCRdb has only the in-frame clones, and not every one. The data contain around 120,000 clones, 65% to 90% of them singletons. The sample comprised PBMCs. These receptors came from a man aged 50-59 years in good health and CMV-seronegative. Each CDR3 is given with its conserved first and last residue. The D gene is left open where the match is weak. Size is stated for part of the rows, as once, few or many counts, or as a class when the clone is expanded.

abundance: few; len: 13; d_gene: NA; j_gene: TRBJ1-6; v_gene: TRBV2; CDR3aa: CASREGGGSPLHF; CDR3nt: TGTGCCAGCAGGGAAGGCGGGGGTTCACCCCTCCACTTT
abundance: NA; len: 13; d_gene: NA; j_gene: TRBJ2-1; v_gene: TRBV5-4; CDR3aa: CASSLPRYNEQFF; CDR3nt: TGTGCCAGCAGCTTGCCGCGGTACAATGAGCAGTTCTTC
abundance: NA; len: 14; d_gene: NA; j_gene: TRBJ1-4; v_gene: TRBV7-2; CDR3aa: CASSPSRMNEKLFF; CDR3nt: TGTGCCAGCAGCCCCTCCAGGATGAATGAAAAACTGTTTTTT
abundance: NA; len: 13; d_gene: TRBD2; j_gene: TRBJ2-4; v_gene: TRBV5-4; CDR3aa: CATSLAAKNIQYF; CDR3nt: TGTGCCACCTCACTAGCGGCGAAAAACATTCAGTACTTC
abundance: once; len: 14; d_gene: NA; j_gene: TRBJ2-1; v_gene: TRBV11-2; CDR3aa: CATSKLIHYNEQFF; CDR3nt: TGTGCCACGTCTAAACTTATTCACTACAATGAGCAGTTCTTC
abundance: NA; len: 12; d_gene: NA; j_gene: TRBJ2-5; v_gene: TRBV2; CDR3aa: CASTPHRGTQYF; CDR3nt: TGTGCCAGCACCCCACACCGGGGGACCCAGTACTTC
abundance: once; len: 16; d_gene: NA; j_gene: TRBJ2-3; v_gene: TRBV13; CDR3aa: CASSSNSGVRTDTQYF; CDR3nt: TGTGCCAGCAGCTCAAACTCGGGGGTGAGAACAGATACGCAGTATTTT
abundance: NA; len: 14; d_gene: NA; j_gene: TRBJ2-5; v_gene: TRBV9; CDR3aa: CASQQGQSGETQYF; CDR3nt: TGTGCCAGCCAACAAGGCCAGTCAGGGGAGACCCAGTACTTC
abundance: NA; len: 14; d_gene: NA; j_gene: TRBJ1-1; v_gene: TRBV7-9; CDR3aa: CASSLEQGGTEAFF; CDR3nt: TGTGCCAGCAGCTTAGAACAGGGCGGCACTGAAGCTTTCTTT
abundance: few; len: 16; d_gene: NA; j_gene: TRBJ1-6; v_gene: TRBV4-3; CDR3aa: CASSQASAGNNSPLHF; CDR3nt: TGCGCCAGCAGCCAAGCTTCGGCAGGGAATAATTCACCCCTCCACTTT
abundance: NA; len: 14; d_gene: TRBD1; j_gene: TRBJ1-2; v_gene: TRBV29-1; CDR3aa: CSVEDRDSYYGYTF; CDR3nt: TGCAGCGTTGAAGATCGGGACAGTTACTATGGCTACACCTTC
abundance: NA; len: 13; d_gene: NA; j_gene: TRBJ2-1; v_gene: TRBV29-1; CDR3aa: CSVDGQGGGEQFF; CDR3nt: TGCAGCGTTGACGGGCAGGGAGGAGGTGAGCAGTTCTTC
abundance: NA; len: 15; d_gene: TRBD2; j_gene: TRBJ2-1; v_gene: TRBV7-6; CDR3aa: CASSPLSGGYNEQFF; CDR3nt: TGTGCCAGCAGCCCCCTGAGCGGGGGATACAATGAGCAGTTCTTC
abundance: NA; len: 13; d_gene: NA; j_gene: TRBJ1-4; v_gene: TRBV9; CDR3aa: CASSVTGNEKLFF; CDR3nt: TGTGCCAGCAGCGTTACGGGTAATGAAAAACTGTTTTTT
abundance: NA; len: 15; d_gene: NA; j_gene: TRBJ2-5; v_gene: TRBV27; CDR3aa: CASSPRGTYQETQYF; CDR3nt: TGTGCCAGCAGTCCTCGGGGGACCTACCAAGAGACCCAGTACTTC
abundance: once; len: 14; d_gene: TRBD2; j_gene: TRBJ2-5; v_gene: TRBV5-5; CDR3aa: CASSLELAGGSQYF; CDR3nt: TGTGCCAGCAGCTTGGAACTAGCGGGGGGGTCCCAGTACTTC
abundance: NA; len: 17; d_gene: NA; j_gene: TRBJ1-5; v_gene: TRBV7-9; CDR3aa: CASSLSGLQDSNQPQHF; CDR3nt: TGTGCCAGCAGCTTAAGCGGACTCCAGGACTCTAATCAGCCCCAGCATTTT
abundance: NA; len: 16; d_gene: NA; j_gene: TRBJ1-6; v_gene: TRBV19; CDR3aa: CASSMGGIPYNSPLHF; CDR3nt: TGTGCCAGTAGTATGGGGGGTATCCCCTATAATTCACCCCTCCACTTT
abundance: NA; len: 14; d_gene: NA; j_gene: TRBJ2-5; v_gene: TRBV7-9; CDR3aa: CASRSRTIQETQYF; CDR3nt: TGTGCCAGCAGGAGTCGGACAATCCAAGAGACCCAGTACTTC
abundance: NA; len: 13; d_gene: TRBD2; j_gene: TRBJ2-1; v_gene: TRBV4-1; CDR3aa: CASGLGGVNEQFF; CDR3nt: TGCGCCAGCGGACTAGGAGGGGTGAATGAGCAGTTCTTC
abundance: NA; len: 13; d_gene: NA; j_gene: TRBJ2-7; v_gene: TRBV30; CDR3aa: CAWSVGQGYEQYF; CDR3nt: TGTGCCTGGAGTGTTGGGCAGGGGTACGAGCAGTACTTC
abundance: NA; len: 13; d_gene: TRBD1; j_gene: TRBJ1-5; v_gene: TRBV2; CDR3aa: CASRRTGDQPQHF; CDR3nt: TGTGCCAGCAGAAGGACAGGGGATCAGCCCCAGCATTTT
abundance: NA; len: 15; d_gene: TRBD2; j_gene: TRBJ2-5; v_gene: TRBV5-4; CDR3aa: CASSARGGIAETQYF; CDR3nt: TGTGCCAGCAGCGCGCGGGGAGGGATTGCGGAGACCCAGTACTTC
abundance: NA; len: 14; d_gene: NA; j_gene: TRBJ1-1; v_gene: TRBV2; CDR3aa: CASRVGQGPTEAFF; CDR3nt: TGTGCCAGCCGGGTGGGGCAGGGCCCCACTGAAGCTTTCTTT
abundance: NA; len: 14; d_gene: TRBD1; j_gene: TRBJ1-2; v_gene: TRBV7-2; CDR3aa: CASSSRDRAYGYTF; CDR3nt: TGTGCCAGCAGTTCCCGGGACAGGGCATATGGCTACACCTTC
abundance: once; len: 13; d_gene: NA; j_gene: TRBJ2-5; v_gene: TRBV5-1; CDR3aa: CASSQGSSETQYF; CDR3nt: TGCGCCAGCTCTCAGGGGTCCTCGGAGACCCAGTACTTC
abundance: NA; len: 15; d_gene: TRBD1; j_gene: TRBJ1-2; v_gene: TRBV5-1; CDR3aa: CASSPEKSGGDGYTF; CDR3nt: TGCGCCAGCAGCCCCGAGAAATCAGGGGGCGATGGCTACACCTTC
abundance: once; len: 15; d_gene: NA; j_gene: TRBJ1-2; v_gene: TRBV19; CDR3aa: CASSIFGRGSSGYTF; CDR3nt: TGTGCCAGTAGTATTTTTGGCAGGGGCTCGAGTGGCTACACCTTC
abundance: NA; len: 14; d_gene: NA; j_gene: TRBJ2-3; v_gene: TRBV1; CDR3aa: CTSSHRGLVSTQYF; CDR3nt: TGCACCAGCAGCCATCGAGGACTAGTCAGTACGCAGTATTTT
abundance: NA; len: 15; d_gene: NA; j_gene: TRBJ1-6; v_gene: TRBV7-2; CDR3aa: CASSPRSSYNSPLHF; CDR3nt: TGTGCCAGCAGCCCACGGAGCTCCTATAATTCACCCCTCCACTTT
abundance: NA; len: 18; d_gene: TRBD2; j_gene: TRBJ2-2; v_gene: TRBV5-4; CDR3aa: CASSLPPTSGGRPGELFF; CDR3nt: TGTGCCAGCAGCCTCCCACCTACTAGCGGGGGTCGTCCCGGGGAGCTGTTTTTT
abundance: NA; len: 15; d_gene: NA; j_gene: TRBJ1-1; v_gene: TRBV5-1; CDR3aa: CASSLRTQRGTEAFF; CDR3nt: TGCGCCAGCAGCTTGAGGACCCAGCGGGGCACTGAAGCTTTCTTT
abundance: NA; len: 13; d_gene: TRBD2; j_gene: TRBJ2-3; v_gene: TRBV6-1; CDR3aa: CAIKVAGTDTQYF; CDR3nt: TGTGCCATCAAAGTAGCGGGAACAGATACGCAGTATTTT
abundance: NA; len: 12; d_gene: NA; j_gene: TRBJ1-5; v_gene: TRBV2; CDR3aa: CASRTEDQPQHF; CDR3nt: TGTGCCAGCAGGACGGAGGATCAGCCCCAGCATTTT
abundance: once; len: 15; d_gene: TRBD1; j_gene: TRBJ2-2; v_gene: TRBV25-1; CDR3aa: CASSAFDRAAGELFF; CDR3nt: TGTGCCAGCAGCGCGTTCGACAGGGCTGCCGGGGAGCTGTTTTTT
abundance: NA; len: 16; d_gene: NA; j_gene: TRBJ2-3; v_gene: TRBV4-1; CDR3aa: CASSHSTTGSTDTQYF; CDR3nt: TGCGCCAGCAGCCACTCAACGACAGGTAGCACAGATACGCAGTATTTT
abundance: NA; len: 15; d_gene: NA; j_gene: TRBJ2-7; v_gene: TRBV4-1; CDR3aa: CASSQVWTEGYEQYF; CDR3nt: TGCGCCAGCAGCCAAGTGTGGACAGAAGGCTACGAGCAGTACTTC
abundance: NA; len: 16; d_gene: TRBD1; j_gene: TRBJ1-1; v_gene: TRBV2; CDR3aa: CASSEGGGPNFTEAFF; CDR3nt: TGTGCCAGCAGTGAAGGAGGGGGCCCAAACTTCACTGAAGCTTTCTTT
abundance: NA; len: 13; d_gene: TRBD1; j_gene: TRBJ2-5; v_gene: TRBV30; CDR3aa: CASDRGLWETQYF; CDR3nt: TGTGCCTCAGACAGGGGTCTTTGGGAGACCCAGTACTTC
abundance: NA; len: 14; d_gene: TRBD1; j_gene: TRBJ1-1; v_gene: TRBV7-9; CDR3aa: CASSLGRGFTEAFF; CDR3nt: TGTGCCAGCAGCTTAGGCAGGGGGTTCACTGAAGCTTTCTTT
abundance: NA; len: 15; d_gene: NA; j_gene: TRBJ2-5; v_gene: TRBV5-4; CDR3aa: CASSLERRAEETQYF; CDR3nt: TGTGCCAGCAGCTTGGAGCGCAGGGCGGAGGAGACCCAGTACTTC